These 12 T cell receptor beta chains came from one sample sequenced in a study of neoadjuvant anti-PD-1 for oral cavity cancer. Assay: immunoSEQ multiplex PCR; the TCRdb copy retains only in-frame clones and omits some. The repertoire consists of tens of thousands of clones, with more than 70% occurring once and the leading ten covering approximately 3.6%. Sequencing used PBMCs, obtained before nivolumab (anti-PD-1) treatment. These receptors were taken from a person aged 35-79 years with oral cavity squamous cell carcinoma.

This clone came up once. The genes are TRBV7-9 and TRBJ2-7; D not resolved. The length of the CDR3 is 12 residues. Trimming stripped 2 bases from V and 6 bases from J, with 8 bases between. Germline-derived CDR1 and CDR2 are SEHNR and FQNEAQ (reference sequence). This chain's CDR3 is CASSLLWGEQYF. DNA for the CDR3: TGTGCCAGCAGCTTACTTTGGGGCGAGCAGTACTTC.

The chain carries TRBV7-2 and TRBJ2-1; 10 bases match TRBD2. Germline loops: CDR1 SGHTA, CDR2 FQGNSA. The ends lost 1 base at V and 0 bases at J; junction bases unmatched: 9. This CDR3 region has 19 residues. The CDR3 nucleotides are TGTGCCAGCAGCTTAGGGACTAGCGGACGGCGACTCTCCTACAATGAGCAGTTCTTC. Its protein product is CASSLGTSGRRLSYNEQFF.

The table lists this clone with a few counts. This sequence joins TRBV15 and TRBJ2-1; a possible D gene is TRBD2 (6 bases). Per germline, CDR1 LNHNV and CDR2 YYDKDF (reference sequence). V lost 1 base, J lost 1 base, and 11 bases lay in between. The CDR3 extends over 16 amino acids. CDR3 protein: CATSRGRGKSYNEQFF. The CDR3 DNA reads as TGTGCCACCAGCAGAGGGCGCGGGAAGTCCTACAATGAGCAGTTCTTC.

V usage is TRBV28 and J usage is TRBJ2-6; D is unresolved. The CDR3 totals 14 residues. From germline, CDR1 is MDHEN and CDR2 SYDVKM. Trimming pared 3 bases from V and 2 bases from J, leaving 5 bases between. The CDR3 is CASSLITGANVLTF. In DNA, the CDR3 is TGTGCCAGCAGTTTGATAACTGGGGCCAACGTCCTGACTTTC.

The chain uses TRBV14 and TRBJ1-5; D possibly corresponds to TRBD1 (6 bases). The CDR3 length is 14 residues. With 3 bases removed from V and 6 bases from J, the gap between germline ends came to 12 bases. Germline V gene lookup returns CDR1 SGHDN and CDR2 FVKESK. The CDR3 reads CASSQTQGTQPQHF. CDR3 in DNA: TGTGCCAGCAGCCAGACACAGGGAACTCAGCCCCAGCATTTT.

V and J are TRBV19 and TRBJ1-5; D is uncertain. From germline, CDR1 is LNHDA and CDR2 SQIVND (reference sequence). Trimming shortened V by 1 base and J by 7 bases, and 8 bases separated the two germline ends. The CDR3 spans 13 residues. CDR3 coding DNA: TGTGCCAGTAGTATAGCGGGTTTACAGCCCCAGCATTTT. Its protein product is CASSIAGLQPQHF.

The chain links TRBV7-2 to TRBJ2-1; perhaps TRBD2 as D (5 bases). The V end was cut by 6 bases, the J end by 2 bases, with 17 bases between. CDR3 length: 16 residues. Germline V CDR1 and CDR2: SGHTA, FQGNSA. Here the CDR3 reads CASRQTGRGTYNEQFF. DNA of the CDR3: TGTGCCAGCAGGCAAACGGGCAGAGGGACCTACAATGAGCAGTTCTTC.

This clone was found a few times. This CDR3 reads CASSFWDRGLDGYTF. Written as DNA, the CDR3 is TGCGCCAGCAGCTTTTGGGACAGGGGGCTTGATGGCTACACCTTC. The V call is TRBV5-1, the J call TRBJ1-2; TRBD1 aligns across 12 bases. The length of the CDR3 is 15 residues. The V gene's germline CDR1 is SGHRS and CDR2 YFSETQ. Trimming took 2 bases from V and 6 from J; bases not matched to a gene: 5.

The rearrangement links TRBV6-1 to TRBJ2-1; 10 bases are shared with TRBD2. CDR3 size: 15 residues. V was clipped by 2 bases and J by 8 bases; unmatched bases: 6. From germline, CDR1 is MNHNS and CDR2 SASEGT. In nucleotides, the CDR3 is TGTGCCAGCAGTGAAATGGCTAGCGGGAGCCATGAGCAGTTCTTC. Translating it yields CASSEMASGSHEQFF.

The chain uses TRBV6-5 and TRBJ2-7; TRBD1 matches 8 bases. The germline gives CDR1 MNHEY, CDR2 SVGAGI. This CDR3 is 14 amino acids long. V shed 5 bases and J 0 bases; nucleotides not matched to a gene: 3. The CDR3 nucleotides are TGTGCCAGCAGTCGGGACAGGAGCTCCTACGAGCAGTACTTC. It codes for CASSRDRSSYEQYF.

This chain joins TRBV5-1 and TRBJ1-3; unclear D gene. The CDR3 runs to 16 residues. Trimming removed 7 bases at V and 4 bases at J, with 21 bases between. Germline CDR1 reads SGHRS; CDR2 reads YFSETQ. DNA for the CDR3: TGCGCCAGCTCACCGTCAGGACCCCTGGGAGGAAACACCATATATTTT. It specifies CASSPSGPLGGNTIYF.

In its sample, this clone was seen a few times. This sequence joins TRBV5-4 and TRBJ1-2; unclear D gene. The CDR3 runs 17 residues. V gave up 0 bases and J gave up 2 bases, with 17 bases separating them. CDR1 is SGHNT, CDR2 YYREEE, per germline (reference sequence). As DNA, the CDR3 is TGTGCCAGCAGCTTGGATGGGGTGGGCCAACCCAACTATGGCTACACCTTC. Translated, it gives CASSLDGVGQPNYGYTF.